The next 8 T cell receptor beta chains were all read from a single sample in a study of OX40 agonist ivuxolimab in advanced cancers. Preparation of the library involved the immunoSEQ multiplex PCR assay. TCRdb re-hosts the immuneACCESS table, in-frame sequences only. Its copies lack some clones; in the studies checked, an unresolved V gene accounts for under half of them, and the cause for the rest is not known. This sample holds about 68,000 clones; 70% to 85% were observed only once. Approximately 10% of the sample is taken by the ten largest. Here the sequenced sample was CD4+ or CD8+ T cells sorted from blood, taken in a trial of the OX40 agonist ivuxolimab. The receptors derive from an adult with an advanced solid tumor such as melanoma, head and neck, liver or kidney cancer.

This chain joins TRBV4-2 and TRBJ2-5, with 7 bases identical to TRBD2. V dropped 0 bases and J dropped 3; count of bases not matched to a gene: 10. The CDR3 runs 17 residues. Germline CDR1 and CDR2: LGHNA and YNFKEQ. The chain's CDR3 is CASSQEVGLAAKETQYF. CDR3 DNA: TGTGCCAGCAGCCAAGAGGTCGGCCTAGCGGCTAAAGAGACCCAGTACTTC.

The CDR3 DNA is TGCGCCAGCAGCCTAAGGACACCCCAAGAGACCCAGTACTTC. Its protein product is CASSLRTPQETQYF. V is TRBV5-1 and J is TRBJ2-5; possible D gene TRBD1, 5 bases. CDR1 and CDR2 (germline): SGHRS, YFSETQ. CDR3 length: 14 amino acids. V was trimmed by 4 bases and J by 1 base, leaving 11 bases between them.

The chain couples TRBV9 to TRBJ1-1; tentative D call: TRBD1 (6 bases). Germline lookup yields CDR1 SGDLS and CDR2 YYNGEE. This CDR3 has 15 amino acids. The V end lost 1 base, the J end lost 8 bases, and 18 bases lay between the germline ends. The CDR3 reads CASSVSPKAGAEAFF. CDR3 nucleotide sequence: TGTGCCAGCAGCGTAAGCCCTAAAGCGGGGGCCGAAGCTTTCTTT.

V usage is TRBV13 and J usage is TRBJ1-4; D perhaps matches TRBD1 (5 bases). With 5 bases removed from V and 5 bases from J, the gap between germline ends came to 12 bases. Germline V lookup: CDR1 PRHDT, CDR2 FYEKMQ (reference sequence). The CDR3 sequence is 14 residues long. CDR3: CASSVRDLNEKLFF. As DNA, the CDR3 is TGTGCCAGCAGCGTCAGGGACCTCAATGAAAAACTGTTTTTT. The variable domain in full, completed from reference TRBV13 and TRBJ1-4, reads AAGVIQSPRHLIKEKRETATLKCYPIPRHDTVYWYQQGPGQDPQFLISFYEKMQSDKGSIPDRFSAQQFSDYHSELNMSSLELGDSALYFCASSVRDLNEKLFFGSGTQLSVL.

The rearrangement joins TRBV6-6 to TRBJ2-2; D call uncertain. Trimming left V 6 bases short and J 2 bases short, with 7 bases between. This CDR3 region has 13 residues. Germline CDR1 and CDR2: MNHNY and SVGAGI (reference sequence). CDR3 in DNA: TGTGCCAGCAGGGATCAAAACACCGGGGAGCTGTTTTTT. It codes for CASRDQNTGELFF.

CDR3 amino acids: CASSIVRGSNQPQHF. The CDR3 bases are TGTGCCAGTAGTATAGTCAGGGGGAGCAATCAGCCCCAGCATTTT. This chain connects TRBV19 to TRBJ1-5; 7 nucleotides align to TRBD1. The V gene's germline CDR1 is LNHDA and CDR2 SQIVND (reference sequence). The trim removed 1 base at V and 1 base at J, leaving 1 base unmatched. The CDR3 extends over 15 amino acids. The full variable domain, rest sourced from reference TRBV19 and TRBJ1-5, is DGGITQSPKYLFRKEGQNVTLSCEQNLNHDAMYWYRQDPGQGLRLIYYSQIVNDFQKGDIAEGYSVSREKKESFPLTVTSAQKNPTAFYLCASSIVRGSNQPQHFGDGTRLSIL.

The J gene is TRBJ2-5, the V gene TRBV7-9; 13 bases are a match to TRBD2. Germline V gene data show CDR1 as SEHNR and CDR2 as FQNEAQ (reference sequence). V lost 5 bases, J lost 1 base, and 1 base stayed unmatched. The CDR3 totals 15 residues. CDR3 sequence reads: CASSRTSGSQETQYF. DNA for the CDR3: TGTGCCAGCAGCCGGACTAGCGGGAGCCAAGAGACCCAGTACTTC.

There are a few counts of this clone. V and J are TRBV25-1 and TRBJ2-5, with 8 positions matching TRBD1. The CDR3 sequence is 16 residues long. V gave up 2 bases and J gave up 4 bases; unmatched junction bases: 9. Germline lookup yields CDR1 MGHDK and CDR2 SYGVNS. The CDR3 loop is CASSEEDRGGVETQYF. CDR3 nucleotides: TGTGCCAGCAGTGAAGAAGACAGGGGAGGAGTAGAGACCCAGTACTTC.